This TCR beta chain comes out of a study of T cell repertoires in cytomegalovirus infection. MiXCR, applied by TCRdb to the reads, yields one record per CDR3 protein. The sample gives roughly 920,000 distinct CDR3 sequences, roughly 30% of which show up once; around 15% is in the top ten. Whole-study findings and limits: HLA-C-restricted TCR beta clonotypes specific for CMV led the ex vivo response.

This CDR3 has 16 residues. Germline assignment: CDR1 KGHDR and CDR2 SFDVKD. The V and J ends lost 1 base and 1 base respectively, with 9 bases between them. As regards this clonotype: Antigen: not known.

The clonotype comes from a human donor in good health (CMV status not recorded). Some clones in this sample may be carry-over from other donors' samples. This specimen consisted of cultured CD8+ T cells from PBMCs, obtained from culture after CMV antigen stimulation. The J gene is TRBJ2-2, the V gene TRBV24-1; the D gene is possibly TRBD1 (5 bases). The CDR3 DNA reads TGTGCCACCAGTGATTTTCGGCAGGGGAACACCGGGGAGCTGTTTTTT. This encodes CATSDFRQGNTGELFF.